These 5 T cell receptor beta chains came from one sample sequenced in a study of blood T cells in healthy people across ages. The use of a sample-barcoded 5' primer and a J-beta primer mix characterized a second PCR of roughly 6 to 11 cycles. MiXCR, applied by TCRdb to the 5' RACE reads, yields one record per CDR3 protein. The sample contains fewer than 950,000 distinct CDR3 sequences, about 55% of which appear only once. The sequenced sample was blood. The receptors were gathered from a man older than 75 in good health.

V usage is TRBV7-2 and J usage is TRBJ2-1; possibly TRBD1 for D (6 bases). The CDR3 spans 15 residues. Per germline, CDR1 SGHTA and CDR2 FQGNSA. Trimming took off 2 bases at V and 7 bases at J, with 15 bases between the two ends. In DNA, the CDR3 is TGTGCCAGCAGCTTAATGGGGGCTAGGGGGAATGAGCAGTTCTTC. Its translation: CASSLMGARGNEQFF.

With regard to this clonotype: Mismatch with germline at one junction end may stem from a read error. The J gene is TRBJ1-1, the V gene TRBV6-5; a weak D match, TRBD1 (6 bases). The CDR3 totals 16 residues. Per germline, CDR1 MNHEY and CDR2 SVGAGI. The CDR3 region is CASSYYLRGRGTGAFF. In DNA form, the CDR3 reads TGTGCCAGCAGTTACTACCTCCGGGGCAGGGGCACTGGAGCTTTCTTT.

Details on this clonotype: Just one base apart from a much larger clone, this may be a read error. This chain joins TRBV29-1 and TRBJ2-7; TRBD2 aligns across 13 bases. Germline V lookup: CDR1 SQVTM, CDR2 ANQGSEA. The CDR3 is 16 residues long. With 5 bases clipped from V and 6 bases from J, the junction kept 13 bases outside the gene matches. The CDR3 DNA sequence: TGCAGCGTTTCCCCGAGGACTAGCGGGGGCGGAGGCGAGCAGTACTTC. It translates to CSVSPRTSGGGGEQYF.

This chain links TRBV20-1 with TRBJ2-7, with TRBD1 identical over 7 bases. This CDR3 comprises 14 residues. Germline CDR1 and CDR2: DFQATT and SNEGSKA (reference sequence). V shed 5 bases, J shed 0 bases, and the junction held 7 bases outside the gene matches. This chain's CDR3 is CSAWDSRSSYEQYF. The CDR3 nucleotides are TGCAGTGCTTGGGACAGCAGGAGCTCCTACGAGCAGTACTTC.

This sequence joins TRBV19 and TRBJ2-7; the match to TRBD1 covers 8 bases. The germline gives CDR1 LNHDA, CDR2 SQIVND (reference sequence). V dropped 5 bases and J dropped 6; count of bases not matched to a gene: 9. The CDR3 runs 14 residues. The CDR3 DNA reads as TGTGCCAGTAGTCCCGGGACAGGAGCTCGCGAGCAGTACTTC. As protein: CASSPGTGAREQYF. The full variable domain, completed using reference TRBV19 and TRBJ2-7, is DGGITQSPKYLFRKEGQNVTLSCEQNLNHDAMYWYRQDPGQGLRLIYYSQIVNDFQKGDIAEGYSVSREKKESFPLTVTSAQKNPTAFYLCASSPGTGAREQYFGPGTRLTVT.